The 10 T cell receptor beta chains below come from one sample, sequenced in a study of cytomegalovirus exposure and HLA in healthy donors. The PCR used 60 Vbeta and 13 Jbeta primers. The method was immunoSEQ multiplex PCR; TCRdb's version includes in-frame clones alone and lacks a portion of them. The sample includes 65,000 to 90,000 clones, 70% to 85% of them seen just once. The sample consisted of PBMCs. The source of these receptors is a man aged 25-40 years in good health and CMV-seronegative.

The gene calls are TRBV4-2 and TRBJ2-7; 10 nucleotides match TRBD1. V gave up 1 base and J gave up 2 bases; unmatched junction bases: 2. This CDR3 contains 15 residues. CDR1 is LGHNA, CDR2 YNFKEQ, per germline. CDR3 region: CASSQGTGGTYEQYF. The CDR3 nucleotides are TGTGCCAGCAGCCAAGGGACAGGGGGAACCTACGAGCAGTACTTC.

CDR3 amino acids: CASSLHLGVNTGELFF. DNA for the CDR3: TGTGCCAGCAGCTTGCATCTCGGAGTGAACACCGGGGAGCTGTTTTTT. The gene calls are TRBV5-8 and TRBJ2-2; D gene unclear. Trimming stripped 1 base from V and 1 base from J, with 11 bases between. The CDR3 is 16 amino acids. From germline, CDR1 is SGHTS and CDR2 YDEGEE.

The chain uses TRBV30 and TRBJ2-5; the match to TRBD1 covers 8 bases. The J call may be in error: the DNA end matches TRBJ2-7 better. The CDR3 is made up of 14 amino acids. The V gene's germline CDR1 is GTSNPN and CDR2 SVGIG (reference sequence). CDR3 in amino acids: CAWSARQGLPEQYF. The CDR3 DNA is TGTGCCTGGAGTGCGAGACAGGGGCTTCCCGAGCAGTACTTC.

The V call is TRBV4-3, the J call TRBJ1-1; tentative D call: TRBD1 (6 bases). V shed 3 bases and J shed 3 bases, with 17 bases lying between them. CDR1 and CDR2 (germline): LGHNA, YSLEER. CDR3 size: 16 residues. The CDR3 reads CASSQNYRARYTEAFF. CDR3 DNA: TGCGCCAGCAGCCAGAATTACAGGGCTCGATACACTGAAGCTTTCTTT.

This chain joins TRBV27 and TRBJ2-1, with TRBD2 as a possible D gene (5 bases). Between the trimmed V and J ends, which lost 3 bases and 7 bases, there was a span of 10 bases. The germline V gene has CDR1 MNHEY and CDR2 SMNVEV (reference sequence). The length of the CDR3 is 13 residues. CDR3 sequence: CASSLGGQNEQFF. For the CDR3, the DNA is TGTGCCAGCAGTTTGGGCGGGCAGAATGAGCAGTTCTTC.

This chain uses TRBV10-3 with TRBJ2-7; a possible D gene is TRBD2 (5 bases). The CDR3 runs to 15 residues. Trimming pared 6 bases from V and 1 base from J, leaving 16 bases between. Germline CDR1 reads ENHRY; CDR2 reads SYGVKD. CDR3 protein: CAIRDSPPGSYEQYF. The CDR3 coding sequence is TGTGCCATCAGGGATTCGCCCCCGGGATCCTACGAGCAGTACTTC.

The rearrangement uses TRBV28 and TRBJ1-2; D might be TRBD1 (5 bases). Germline V lookup: CDR1 MDHEN, CDR2 SYDVKM. V lost 1 base and J 3 bases, leaving 9 bases between the germline ends. The CDR3 runs 14 residues. CDR3 protein: CASSLSRGDYGYTF. The CDR3 DNA sequence: TGTGCCAGCAGTTTATCACGGGGGGACTATGGCTACACCTTC.

This chain joins TRBV9 and TRBJ1-2; D is unresolved. There are 16 residues in the CDR3. Germline V lookup: CDR1 SGDLS, CDR2 YYNGEE. V was clipped by 4 bases and J by 3 bases, with 19 bases between them. CDR3 loop: CASSPTAFEAYYGYTF. The CDR3 nucleotides are TGTGCCAGCAGCCCGACCGCGTTCGAGGCTTACTATGGCTACACCTTC. Full variable domain (remainder filled in from reference TRBV9 and TRBJ1-2): DSGVTQTPKHLITATGQRVTLRCSPRSGDLSVYWYQQSLDQGLQFLIQYYNGEERAKGNILERFSAQQFPDLHSELNLSSLELGDSALYFCASSPTAFEAYYGYTFGSGTRLTVV.

The chain links TRBV11-3 to TRBJ2-2; 8 bases align to TRBD1. The CDR3 spans 16 residues. Trimming cost V 2 bases and J 7 bases; bases outside gene matches: 9. Germline-derived CDR1 and CDR2 are SGHNT and YENEEA. DNA for the CDR3: TGTGCCAGCAGCTTACGGCCCCAGGGGGCAGGCGGGGAGCTGTTTTTT. As protein: CASSLRPQGAGGELFF.

This clone was recorded a few times. The chain uses TRBV10-2 and TRBJ1-5; 7 nucleotides line up with TRBD1. The CDR3 length is 14 residues. The J segment lost 4 bases and the V segment lost 3 bases, leaving 3 bases of the junction unmatched. Germline values: CDR1 WSHSY, CDR2 SAAADI. The CDR3 DNA is TGCGCCAGCAGTGAAGGCAGGGGGAATCAGCCCCAGCATTTT. It is translated as CASSEGRGNQPQHF.